The entry below gives a single T cell receptor beta chain sequence along with its context. Its binding antigen is unknown. The sample holds no much larger clone one base away, and base qualities are not on file. The record originates from a study of cytomegalovirus exposure and HLA in healthy donors (dated by TCRdb to 2017 to 2019). About the full investigation: In an earlier analysis of some 610 of the donors, 276 Gb of sequence data and some 120 million unique TCR beta sequences from about 179 million T cells were reported. An early release that covered several hundred HLA-typed donors contained approximately 300 gigabases of sequencing data and around 85 million unique TCR sequences. Of the 300 to 400 genotyped donors, approximately 83% fell in the genetic ancestry cluster associated with self-reported Caucasian donors. The study aimed to test whether signatures of past pathogen exposure could be identified by cataloging public T cell receptors. The T cell repertoires of around 670 subjects were profiled by immunosequencing and related to cytomegalovirus serostatus. Along with the roughly 710-subject first cohort, a separate validation cohort of over a hundred different subjects was used. To predict cytomegalovirus infection status, the study combined high-throughput TCR immunosequencing, statistical association of individual TCRs with disease status, and machine learning. In a later analysis, previously published TCR beta repertoires from several hundred donors were re-analyzed and high-resolution HLA genotyping was added so that TCR occurrence patterns could be studied. The later analysis used no new phenotypic data to find candidate immune exposures, relying instead on TCR beta sequences and their occurrence across donors. In an earlier analysis of more than 550 of the donors, high-throughput TCR beta sequencing was used to judge whether each TCR beta V gene segment behaved as functional or pseudogenic. Donor age, sex, ethnicity and CMV serostatus were collected together with the repertoire data. A later genetic analysis took genome-wide SNP genotypes for 398 of the 666 donors and used that subset as a discovery cohort. All discovery cohort repertoires had been generated using a single sequencing platform. HLA typing covered class I and class II loci at four-digit resolution. Typing coverage differed by locus: A, B, C, DRB1 and DQB1 were typed in about 629-630 donors, DQA1 in about 500, DPA1 in over 600, and DPB1 in about 450. Five DR-DQ haplotypes were handled as single units for association and clustering, since linkage in the cohort was strong. Among some 410 genotyped donors of the cohort, an average of about 240,000 unique TCR beta nucleotide sequences were sequenced per donor, roughly 18% of them non-productive.

In total, fewer than 750 healthy bone marrow donors made up the cohort. At the time of sampling, all cohort members were nominally healthy, though unrecorded immune exposures were likely present. The donor was CMV seronegative and belonged to the group of 350 to 400 seronegative cohort members. A peripheral blood sample was provided by each donor, and peripheral blood mononuclear cells were used for TCR beta sequencing. The Qiagen DNeasy Blood Extraction Kit was used to extract genomic DNA from the blood cell samples. Beyond this particular receptor, the publication reports: In this cohort, only TCR beta chains were sequenced, and detectable features were limited by the absence of alpha or paired-chain data. A further reported finding was that TCR beta sequences accurately predicted the HLA-A and HLA-B alleles for most subjects in the first cohort. The classifier was reported to diagnose cytomegalovirus status with high specificity and sensitivity in both the original and validation cohorts. In a later analysis, the rate of TCR association differed among HLA loci, with DRB1 alleles having the most associated TCRs and HLA-C alleles having the fewest. A later analysis reported that several top co-occurrence clusters appeared linked to parvovirus B19, influenza, CMV and Epstein-Barr virus. A later analysis found that most CMV-associated TCR beta chains appeared HLA-restricted, with HLA associations seemingly driven largely by CMV exposure. Most TCR sequences were seen in very few donors, while some public TCRs were found in many individuals. Some IMGT-functional V segments, including TRBV6-2 and TRBV6-3, could not be told apart with the 87-base-pair reads, so those segments were excluded. Broadly in line with IMGT annotations, most TCR beta V segments showed up in productive rearrangements about 90% or about 30% of the time in an earlier analysis of 587 of the donors. Over 15 rarely observed V segments, including chromosome 9 orphons, were excluded from the earlier analysis of several hundred of the donors because counts were too low. Linkage disequilibrium might explain the correlated functional status among segregating V segments, but an unknown experimental factor could not be ruled out. Compared with equally common non-associated chains, HLA-associated TCR beta chains in a later analysis were more clonally expanded and had lower generation probabilities. Strong co-occurrence of HLA alleles, especially DR and DQ, made assigning TCR associations to individual alleles difficult. It was suggested by the authors that the approach could potentially be generalized to other disease states and immunological phenotypes. A group of highly shared sequence variants was considered likely to be a technical artifact of the sequencing pipeline. HLA typing was unavailable for some donors at each locus, so association tests used only the typed subset. The only immune exposure information available for the cohort was CMV serostatus. Roughly uniform sequencing depth across donors was assumed in presence/absence analyses, although this assumption may not hold. The study gave a list of some 150 TCR beta chains associated with cytomegalovirus. A later analysis associated some 17,000 TCR beta sequences with specific HLA alleles at a false discovery rate of 0.05. A later genetic analysis associated a missense DCLRE1C variant with V-gene and J-gene trimming of TCR beta chains, and an independent cohort replicated the association. Three of the identified cytomegalovirus-associated TCR beta chains were confirmed in vitro to be specific for cytomegalovirus antigens. In a later genetic analysis, fewer N-insertions in productive TCRs were reported among donors in an Asian-associated ancestry cluster than the approximately 710-donor mean.

Libraries were constructed by the immunoSEQ multiplex PCR assay. A mixture of 60 forward primers for TCR Vbeta segments and 13 reverse primers for TCR Jbeta segments was used in the multiplex PCR. The CDR3 region of rearranged TCR beta genes was amplified from genomic DNA by a multiplex PCR assay. The Illumina HiSeq System was used to sequence the amplified TCR beta libraries as 87-base-pair reads. From the authors' description of their analysis: In a later analysis, 70 million to 95 million unique TCR beta chains were counted across the 650 to 750 repertoires, and around 10 million of these chains were shared by at least two donors. A nearest-neighbor algorithm error-corrected the raw reads and collapsed the reads into unique sequences, merging closely related sequences to remove PCR and sequencing errors. CDR3 sequences were aligned to IMGT reference sequences to assign V, D and J gene segments. For a sequence to be retained, a match of at least six nucleotides to both a V gene segment and a J gene segment was required. A rearrangement counted as productive if the CDR3 had no stop codons and remained in frame with V and J, and every other rearrangement counted as non-productive. CDR3 was defined according to IMGT convention as the region running from the second conserved V-encoded cysteine to the conserved J-encoded phenylalanine. Sequences without an unambiguous match to a single V gene segment were excluded from the earlier analysis of approximately 560 of the donors. An earlier analysis of 550 to 650 of the donors classified V segments as functional when productive rearrangements were above 56.7% and as segregating when the standard deviation between donors was above 5%. A statistical classification framework was developed to diagnose cytomegalovirus status using the catalog of TCR beta chain sequences. A later analysis assigned V and J genes by comparing TCR nucleotide sequences with IMGT/GENE-DB human TR gene sequences. The TCRdist pipeline was used in a later analysis to assign CDR3 sequences and most-parsimonious VDJ recombination scenarios. In a later analysis, each TCR beta chain was defined by its CDR3 amino acid sequence together with its V-gene family, and reads without a unique V-gene family were excluded. In a later analysis, fewer than 650 highly shared, low-generation-probability nucleotide sequences were removed to address suspected cross-contamination and a sequencing artifact. For each public chain, a later analysis derived a clonal expansion index from normalized ranks of inferred template counts within each repertoire. In a later analysis, generation probabilities were computed with a VDJ recombination model fitted to out-of-frame rearrangements, and the resulting probabilities were checked against IGoR. In a later analysis, TCR-TCR, TCR-HLA and TCR-CMV co-occurrence was scored with hypergeometric tests, and a repertoire-size bias correction was applied to TCR pairs. To estimate false discovery rates, a later analysis permuted the HLA or CMV assignments 20 times. In a later analysis, co-occurring TCRs were grouped using DBSCAN, and TCRdist sequence similarity was added for clustering within HLA-allele-positive subsets. For co-occurrence clustering, repertoires with fewer than 30,000 or more than 120,000 public chains were excluded, along with 4 to 6 repertoires with anomalous nucleotide sharing. Sourced from immuneACCESS, this table was stored by TCRdb with only in-frame sequences that have V and J called. A share of the clones is absent; for the studies checked, an unresolved V gene accounts for under half, and the remainder has no known explanation. V, J and clone size were drawn from that table, and D and trimming were deduced from the DNA. The sample table shows some 90,000 clones, and almost 80% are seen once. Of the sample, roughly 5.5% falls within the top ten clones.

CDR1 and CDR2 (SEHNR, FQNEAQ) derive from the germline V gene (reference sequence). From its cysteine to its phenylalanine, the CDR3 spans 15 amino acids. The read is trimmed to its CDR3 DNA, 45 bases read in frame from base 1. V has 4 bases trimmed and J has 5 bases trimmed; junction bases matching no gene number 4. The TCR originated in a female donor in good health and CMV-seronegative. The sequenced sample was PBMCs. The V and J segments used are TRBV7-9 and TRBJ2-5; 13 nucleotides in the junction match TRBD2. In nucleotides, the sequence is TGTGCCAGCAGCTCGACTAGCGGGAGGTTTGAGACCCAGTACTTC. This codes for CASSSTSGRFETQYF.